The TCR beta chain described here comes from a study of beta chain features in type 1 diabetes. Study information: The study found patients and healthy donors alike in age, gender and cell yields. The study's findings and limits: Small HLA sub-analyses could not settle whether HLA shapes TCRB rearrangement. At VDJ recombination sites, type 1 diabetes patients had fewer insertions and more deleted nucleotides. In every one of the four CD4+ subsets, TCRB CDR3s were moderately but significantly shorter in Type 1 diabetes patients.

The germline gives CDR1 SGHDN, CDR2 FVKESK. The CDR3 runs 12 residues. The V end lost 2 bases, the J end lost 6 bases, and 8 bases lay between the germline ends. To note about this clone: No antigen is known for it.

Expressed TCRB transcripts were sequenced after all isolated RNA was converted to cDNA. Using immunoSEQ multiplex PCR, the repertoire was profiled, and TCRdb retains in-frame clones only, with some absent. The table includes almost 350,000 clones, approximately 9.9% detected once. J is TRBJ2-7 and V is TRBV14; perhaps TRBD2 as D (5 bases). The sequenced sample consisted of central memory CD4+ T cells from blood. This clonotype was sampled from a man under 40 with type 1 diabetes. The CDR3 sequence: CASSQSGIEQYF. Written as DNA, the CDR3 is TGTGCCAGCAGCCAATCCGGGATCGAGCAGTACTTC.